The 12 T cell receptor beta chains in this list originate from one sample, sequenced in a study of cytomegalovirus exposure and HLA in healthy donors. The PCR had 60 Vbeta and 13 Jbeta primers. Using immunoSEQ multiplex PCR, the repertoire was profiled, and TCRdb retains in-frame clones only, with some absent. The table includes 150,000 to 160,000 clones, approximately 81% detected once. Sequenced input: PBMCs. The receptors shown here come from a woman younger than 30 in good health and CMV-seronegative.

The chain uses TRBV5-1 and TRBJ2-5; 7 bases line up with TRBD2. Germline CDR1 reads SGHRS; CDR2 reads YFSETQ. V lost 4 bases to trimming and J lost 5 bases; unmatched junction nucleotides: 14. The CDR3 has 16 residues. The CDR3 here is CASSPQAGFLAETQYF. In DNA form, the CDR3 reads TGCGCCAGCAGCCCTCAAGCGGGATTCCTAGCGGAGACCCAGTACTTC.

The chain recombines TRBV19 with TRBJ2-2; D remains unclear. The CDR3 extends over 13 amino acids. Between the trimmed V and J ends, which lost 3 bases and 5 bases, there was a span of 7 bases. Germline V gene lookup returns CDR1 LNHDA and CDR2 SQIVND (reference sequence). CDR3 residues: CASSMGQTGELFF. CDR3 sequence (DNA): TGTGCCAGTAGTATGGGCCAAACCGGGGAGCTGTTTTTT.

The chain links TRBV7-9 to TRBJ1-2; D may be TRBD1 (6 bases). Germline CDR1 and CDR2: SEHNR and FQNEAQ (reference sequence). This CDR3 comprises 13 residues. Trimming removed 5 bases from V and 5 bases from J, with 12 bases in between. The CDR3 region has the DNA TGTGCCAGCAGCCACGGACAGACATATGGCTACACCTTC. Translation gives CASSHGQTYGYTF.

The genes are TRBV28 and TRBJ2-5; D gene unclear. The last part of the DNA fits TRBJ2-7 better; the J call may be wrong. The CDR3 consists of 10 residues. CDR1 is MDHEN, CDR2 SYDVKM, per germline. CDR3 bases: TGTGCCAGCAGTTTAACCGAGCAGTACTTC. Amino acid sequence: CASSLTEQYF.

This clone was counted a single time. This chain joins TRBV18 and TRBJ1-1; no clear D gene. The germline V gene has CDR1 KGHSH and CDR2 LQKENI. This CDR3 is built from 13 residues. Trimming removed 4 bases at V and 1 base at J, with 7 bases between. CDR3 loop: CASSLNSNTEAFF. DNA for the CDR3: TGTGCCAGCTCACTTAATTCGAACACTGAAGCTTTCTTT.

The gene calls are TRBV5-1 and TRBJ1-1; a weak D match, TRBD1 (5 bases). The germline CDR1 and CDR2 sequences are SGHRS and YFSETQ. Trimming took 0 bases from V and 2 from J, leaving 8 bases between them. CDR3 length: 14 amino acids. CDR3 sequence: CASSLAGENTEAFF. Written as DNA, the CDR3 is TGCGCCAGCAGCTTGGCGGGGGAAAACACTGAAGCTTTCTTT. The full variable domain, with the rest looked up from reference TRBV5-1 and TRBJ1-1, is KAGVTQTPRYLIKTRGQQVTLSCSPISGHRSVSWYQQTPGQGLQFLFEYFSETQRNKGNFPGRFSGRQFSNSRSEMNVSTLELGDSALYLCASSLAGENTEAFFGQGTRLTVV.

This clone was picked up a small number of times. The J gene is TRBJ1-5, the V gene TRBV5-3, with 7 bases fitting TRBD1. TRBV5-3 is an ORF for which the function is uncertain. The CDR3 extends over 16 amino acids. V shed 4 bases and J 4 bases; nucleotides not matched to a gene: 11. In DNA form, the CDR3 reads TGTGCCAGAAGCCCTAGGGACAGATACTATAATCAGCCCCAGCATTTT. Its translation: CARSPRDRYYNQPQHF.

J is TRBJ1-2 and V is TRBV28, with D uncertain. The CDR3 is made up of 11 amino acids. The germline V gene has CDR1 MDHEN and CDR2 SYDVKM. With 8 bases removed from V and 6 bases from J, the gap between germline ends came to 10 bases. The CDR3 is CASAYGNGYTF. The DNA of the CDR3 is TGTGCCAGCGCCTATGGTAATGGCTACACCTTC.

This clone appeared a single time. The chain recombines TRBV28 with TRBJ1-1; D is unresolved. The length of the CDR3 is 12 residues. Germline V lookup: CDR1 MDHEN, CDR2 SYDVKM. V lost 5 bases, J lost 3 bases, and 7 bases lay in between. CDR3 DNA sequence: TGTGCCAGCAGTCTACAGTACACTGAAGCTTTCTTT. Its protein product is CASSLQYTEAFF. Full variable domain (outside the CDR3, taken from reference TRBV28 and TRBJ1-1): DVKVTQSSRYLVKRTGEKVFLECVQDMDHENMFWYRQDPGLGLRLIYFSYDVKMKEKGDIPEGYSVSREKKERFSLILESASTNQTSMYLCASSLQYTEAFFGQGTRLTVV.

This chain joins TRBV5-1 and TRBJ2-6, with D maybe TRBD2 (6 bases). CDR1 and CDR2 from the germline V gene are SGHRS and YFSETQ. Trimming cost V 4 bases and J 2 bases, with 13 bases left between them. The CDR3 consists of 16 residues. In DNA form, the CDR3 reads TGCGCCAGCAGCGAACTAGGAGGGACTGGGGCCAACGTCCTGACTTTC. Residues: CASSELGGTGANVLTF.

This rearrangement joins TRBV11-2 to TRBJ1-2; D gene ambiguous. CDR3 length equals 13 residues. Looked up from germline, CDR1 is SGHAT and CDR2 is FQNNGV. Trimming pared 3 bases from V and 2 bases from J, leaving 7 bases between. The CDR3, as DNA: TGTGCCAGCAGCTTGGAGGGAAACTATGGCTACACCTTC. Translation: CASSLEGNYGYTF.

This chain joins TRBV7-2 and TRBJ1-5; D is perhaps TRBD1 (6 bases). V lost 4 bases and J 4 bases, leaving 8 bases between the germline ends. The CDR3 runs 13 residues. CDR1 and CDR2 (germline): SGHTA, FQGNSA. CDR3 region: CASSWTENQPQHF. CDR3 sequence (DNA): TGTGCCAGCAGCTGGACAGAGAATCAGCCCCAGCATTTT.